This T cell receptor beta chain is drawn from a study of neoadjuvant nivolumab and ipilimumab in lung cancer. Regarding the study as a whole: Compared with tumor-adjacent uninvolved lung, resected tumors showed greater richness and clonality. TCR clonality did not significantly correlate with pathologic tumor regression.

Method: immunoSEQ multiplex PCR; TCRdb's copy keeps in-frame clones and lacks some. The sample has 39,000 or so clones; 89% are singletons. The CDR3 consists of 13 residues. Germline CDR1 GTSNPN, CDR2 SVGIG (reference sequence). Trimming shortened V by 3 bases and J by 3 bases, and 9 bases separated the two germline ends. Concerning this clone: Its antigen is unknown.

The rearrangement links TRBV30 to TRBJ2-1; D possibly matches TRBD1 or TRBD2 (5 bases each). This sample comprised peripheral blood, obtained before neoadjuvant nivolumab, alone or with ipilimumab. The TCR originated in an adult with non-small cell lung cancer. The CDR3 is CAWSMGVYNEQFF. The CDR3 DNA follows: TGTGCCTGGAGCATGGGGGTCTACAATGAGCAGTTCTTC. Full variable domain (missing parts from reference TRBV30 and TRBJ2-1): SQTIHQWPATLVQPVGSPLSLECTVEGTSNPNLYWYRQAAGRGLQLLFYSVGIGQISSEVPQNLSASRPQDRQFILSSKKLLLSDSGFYLCAWSMGVYNEQFFGPGTRLTVL.